This T cell receptor (beta chain) was documented in a study of blood T cells in healthy people across ages. Across the study: About one barcoded beta molecule per two T cells was the capture yield of template switching.

CDR1 and CDR2 (germline): SEHNR, FQNEAQ (reference sequence). V lost 1 base and J 4 bases, leaving 5 bases between the germline ends. This CDR3 is built from 13 residues. Together with a sample-barcoded 5' primer, a J-beta primer mix was included in a second PCR lasting roughly 7 to 11 cycles. TCRdb re-analysed the 5' RACE reads in MiXCR, keeping a single row per CDR3 protein. In the table there are hundreds of thousands of distinct CDR3 sequences, about 27% of which are singletons. These records were also assigned to another study, of T cells of mothers and their children.

The chain has TRBV7-9 and TRBJ1-5; the D is unclear. The sample taken for sequencing was blood. The receptor's source is a boy aged 2 to 10 in good health. The CDR3 DNA is TGTGCCAGCAGCTTAGGGGAGAATCAGCCCCAGCATTTT. Encoded protein: CASSLGENQPQHF.